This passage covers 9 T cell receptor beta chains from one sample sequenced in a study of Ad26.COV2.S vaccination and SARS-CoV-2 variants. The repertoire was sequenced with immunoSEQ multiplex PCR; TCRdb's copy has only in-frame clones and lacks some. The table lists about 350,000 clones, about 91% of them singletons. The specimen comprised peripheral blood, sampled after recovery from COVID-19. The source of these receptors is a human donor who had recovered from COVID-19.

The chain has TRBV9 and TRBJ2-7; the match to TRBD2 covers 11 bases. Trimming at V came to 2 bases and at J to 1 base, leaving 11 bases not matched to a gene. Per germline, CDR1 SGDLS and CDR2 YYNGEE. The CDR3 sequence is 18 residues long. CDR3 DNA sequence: TGTGCCAGCAGCGTTGGTAGCGGGGGGGCAAGATTTTCCTACGAGCAGTACTTC. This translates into CASSVGSGGARFSYEQYF.

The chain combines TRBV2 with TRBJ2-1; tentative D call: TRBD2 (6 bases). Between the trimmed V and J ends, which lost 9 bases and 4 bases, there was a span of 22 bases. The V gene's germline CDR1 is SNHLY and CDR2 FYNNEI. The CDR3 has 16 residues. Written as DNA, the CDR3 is TGTGCCAGAAAAAACAGCGACCGGGGGATTTACAATGAGCAGTTCTTC. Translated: CARKNSDRGIYNEQFF.

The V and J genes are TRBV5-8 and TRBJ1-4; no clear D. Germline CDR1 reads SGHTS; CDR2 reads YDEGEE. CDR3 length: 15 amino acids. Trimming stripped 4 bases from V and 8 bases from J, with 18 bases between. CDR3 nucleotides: TGTGCCAGCAGCGCTAAGGACTCAAAGTCGGAAAAACTGTTTTTT. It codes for CASSAKDSKSEKLFF.

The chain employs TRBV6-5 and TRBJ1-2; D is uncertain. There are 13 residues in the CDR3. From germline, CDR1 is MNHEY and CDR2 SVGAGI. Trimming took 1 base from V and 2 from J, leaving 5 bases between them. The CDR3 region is CASSYYPNYGYTF. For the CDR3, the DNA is TGTGCCAGCAGTTACTACCCCAACTATGGCTACACCTTC.

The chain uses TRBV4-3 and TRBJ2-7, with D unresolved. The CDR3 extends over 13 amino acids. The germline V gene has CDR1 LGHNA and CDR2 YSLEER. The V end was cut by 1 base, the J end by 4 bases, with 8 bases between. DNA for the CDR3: TGCGCCAGCAGCCAAGCAACTACTTACGAGCAGTACTTC. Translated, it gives CASSQATTYEQYF.

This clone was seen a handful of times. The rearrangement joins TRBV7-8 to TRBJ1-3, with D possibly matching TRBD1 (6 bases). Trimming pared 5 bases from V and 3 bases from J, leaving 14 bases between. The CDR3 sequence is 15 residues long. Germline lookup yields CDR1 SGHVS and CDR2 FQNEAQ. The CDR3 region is CASSQNTGSGNTIYF. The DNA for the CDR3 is TGTGCCAGCAGCCAAAATACAGGGAGTGGAAACACCATATATTTT.

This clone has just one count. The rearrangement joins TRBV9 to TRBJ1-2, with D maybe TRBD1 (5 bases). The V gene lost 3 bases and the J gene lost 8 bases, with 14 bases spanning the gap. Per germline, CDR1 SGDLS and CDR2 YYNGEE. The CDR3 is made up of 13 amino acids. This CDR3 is CASSAGTGWGYTF. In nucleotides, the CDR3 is TGTGCCAGCAGCGCCGGGACCGGGTGGGGCTACACCTTC.

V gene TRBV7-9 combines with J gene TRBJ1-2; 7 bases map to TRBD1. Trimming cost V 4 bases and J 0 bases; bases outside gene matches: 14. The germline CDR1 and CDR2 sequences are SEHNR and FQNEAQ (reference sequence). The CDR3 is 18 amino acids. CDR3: CASSSETGQASSNYGYTF. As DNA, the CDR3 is TGTGCCAGCAGCTCTGAGACAGGGCAAGCCTCTTCTAACTATGGCTACACCTTC.

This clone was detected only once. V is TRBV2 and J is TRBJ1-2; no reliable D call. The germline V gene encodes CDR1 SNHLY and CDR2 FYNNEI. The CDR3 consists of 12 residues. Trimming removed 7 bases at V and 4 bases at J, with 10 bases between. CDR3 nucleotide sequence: TGTGCCAGCAAAAAGGAAGGCTATGGCTACACCTTC. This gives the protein CASKKEGYGYTF.